These T cell receptor beta chains were read from a single sample in a study of blood T cells in healthy people across ages. Via MiXCR, TCRdb re-called the 5' RACE reads, giving one row per CDR3 protein. The sample includes about 1,800,000 distinct CDR3 sequences, under 30% of them seen just once. Sequencing was done on a sample of blood. The receptors were gathered from a woman aged 25 to 39 in good health. CDR3s include the opening cysteine and the closing phenylalanine or tryptophan. D genes are given only for firm matches. Clone size, where shown, is once, few, many, or a class for clones that have expanded.

length	size	V	D	J	CDR3	DNA
15	.	TRBV29-1	.	TRBJ2-7	CSVEGRVRSAYEQYF	TGCAGCGTTGAAGGACGAGTCAGGAGCGCCTACGAGCAGTACTTC
13	few	TRBV20-1	.	TRBJ1-5	CSARDDSNQPQHF	TGCAGTGCACGGGACGATAGCAATCAGCCCCAGCATTTT
15	.	TRBV12-3/TRBV12-4	TRBD2	TRBJ2-5	CASSLAAGEEETQYF	TGTGCCAGCAGTTTAGCAGCGGGGGAAGAAGAGACCCAGTACTTC
16	few	TRBV2	.	TRBJ2-5	CASSEEVQARKRTQYF	TGTGCCAGCAGTGAAGAGGTACAGGCTCGTAAGAGAACCCAGTACTTC
15	many	TRBV12-3/TRBV12-4	.	TRBJ2-5	CASSLASAPQETQYF	TGTGCCAGCAGTTTAGCTAGCGCTCCACAAGAGACCCAGTACTTC
12	.	TRBV27	.	TRBJ2-1	CASSARLGEQFF	TGTGCCAGCAGTGCGCGACTGGGCGAGCAGTTCTTC
15	.	TRBV5-1	.	TRBJ2-4	CASSLVTRAQNIQYF	TGCGCCAGCAGCTTGGTGACTCGGGCCCAAAACATTCAGTACTTC
17	few	TRBV4-1	.	TRBJ2-5	CASSQDYLAGKVETQYF	TGCGCCAGCAGCCAAGATTATCTTGCGGGGAAGGTAGAGACCCAGTACTTC
13	few	TRBV5-1	.	TRBJ2-7	CASSTKSPYEQYF	TGCGCCAGCAGCACGAAGTCCCCCTACGAGCAGTACTTC
15	.	TRBV2	TRBD2	TRBJ2-3	CASTGLAVVVDTQYF	TGTGCCAGCACGGGACTAGCGGTCGTTGTGGATACGCAGTATTTT
15	few	TRBV14	.	TRBJ1-2	CASSQDASGTYGYTF	TGTGCCAGCAGCCAAGATGCATCAGGGACCTATGGCTACACCTTC
15	.	TRBV10-3	.	TRBJ1-2	CAISALPAGFYGYTF	TGTGCCATCAGTGCCCTTCCCGCAGGGTTTTATGGCTACACCTTC
19	.	TRBV4-2	.	TRBJ1-1	CASSQDLAGRVGMNTEAFF	TGTGCCAGCAGCCAAGATTTGGCAGGGAGAGTCGGGATGAACACTGAAGCTTTCTTT
14	.	TRBV6-2/TRBV6-3	.	TRBJ2-1	CASARPLSYNERFF	TGTGCCAGTGCTCGGCCCCTCTCCTACAATGAGCGGTTCTTC
17	few	TRBV7-2	TRBD1	TRBJ2-4	CASSLGMGQGKDNEQYF	TGTGCCAGCAGCTTAGGCATGGGACAGGGCAAGGACAATGAGCAGTACTTC
13	few	TRBV3-1	TRBD1	TRBJ1-2	CASTNRGSYGYTF	TGTGCCAGCACGAACAGGGGGAGCTATGGCTACACCTTC
15	few	TRBV4-3	.	TRBJ2-2	CASSQERATTGELFF	TGCGCCAGCAGCCAAGAACGCGCTACCACCGGGGAGCTGTTTTTT
14	many	TRBV28	.	TRBJ2-7	CASPWTSWREEQYF	TGTGCCAGCCCTTGGACCAGCTGGCGCGAGGAGCAGTACTTC
14	.	TRBV27	.	TRBJ1-2	CASRVTAGNYGYTF	TGTGCCAGCAGGGTGACAGCGGGCAACTATGGCTACACCTTC
8	few	TRBV7-2	.	TRBJ2-1	CASSPQFF	TGTGCCAGCAGCCCACAGTTCTTC
15	many	TRBV5-5	.	TRBJ2-5	CASSLTGQRQETQYF	TGTGCCAGCAGCTTGACTGGCCAGCGGCAAGAGACCCAGTACTTC
14	.	TRBV29-1	TRBD1	TRBJ1-2	CSVYLRGGPGGYTF	TGCAGCGTATACCTTCGAGGGGGCCCGGGTGGCTACACCTTC
13	.	TRBV28	.	TRBJ2-4	CASTRRGTDIQYF	TGTGCCAGCACCCGACGAGGAACGGACATTCAGTACTTC
12	.	TRBV29-1	.	TRBJ2-3	CSVSPVTDTQYF	TGCAGCGTTTCCCCAGTAACAGATACGCAGTATTTT
15	.	TRBV5-6	TRBD1	TRBJ1-1	CASSPNGQGGTEAFF	TGTGCCAGCAGCCCAAACGGACAGGGAGGCACTGAAGCTTTCTTT
15	few	TRBV5-1	TRBD1	TRBJ2-7	CASSRAGQGGREQYF	TGCGCCAGCAGCCGGGCGGGACAGGGAGGACGCGAGCAGTACTTC
16	.	TRBV18	TRBD1	TRBJ2-2	CASSPVGTGQSGELFF	TGTGCCAGCTCCCCAGTCGGGACAGGGCAATCCGGGGAGCTGTTTTTT
15	.	TRBV28	.	TRBJ1-2	CASSRTGRRSYGYTF	TGTGCCAGCAGTCGAACCGGACGGAGGAGCTATGGCTACACCTTC
13	.	TRBV2	.	TRBJ2-7	CASGEDRSYEQYF	TGTGCCAGCGGGGAGGACAGATCCTACGAGCAGTACTTC
14	few	TRBV20-1	TRBD1	TRBJ1-5	CSARDRGRGQPQHF	TGCAGTGCTAGGGACAGGGGACGTGGTCAGCCCCAGCATTTT
17	.	TRBV28	TRBD1	TRBJ2-4	CASSSSGTGGAGDIQYF	TGTGCCAGCAGTTCATCCGGGACAGGGGGCGCGGGAGACATTCAGTACTTC
14	few	TRBV28	.	TRBJ2-5	CASSLGQGLGTQYF	TGTGCCAGCAGTTTGGGACAGGGACTAGGGACCCAGTACTTC
14	many	TRBV5-6	.	TRBJ2-5	CASSLVTWGETQYF	TGTGCCAGCAGCTTGGTTACGTGGGGGGAGACCCAGTACTTC
14	.	TRBV7-2	.	TRBJ2-5	CASSLEFEDETQYF	TGTGCCAGCAGCTTAGAATTTGAGGATGAGACCCAGTACTTC
13	.	TRBV6-6	TRBD1	TRBJ1-1	CASTGQVNPEAFF	TGTGCCAGCACGGGACAGGTGAATCCTGAAGCTTTCTTT
14	.	TRBV9	.	TRBJ1-2	CASSAQGRDYGYTF	TGTGCCAGCAGCGCGCAGGGGAGGGACTATGGCTACACCTTC
11	many	TRBV11-2	.	TRBJ2-5	CASGGLETQYF	TGTGCCAGCGGGGGCCTCGAGACCCAGTACTTC
18	many	TRBV6-1	TRBD2	TRBJ2-7	CASRTTGTSGRGENEQYF	TGTGCCAGCAGAACCACCGGGACTAGCGGGAGGGGAGAAAACGAGCAGTACTTC
14	.	TRBV2	.	TRBJ1-5	CASSGAGANQPQHF	TGTGCCAGCAGTGGTGCCGGTGCAAATCAGCCCCAGCATTTT
15	.	TRBV12-3/TRBV12-4	.	TRBJ1-5	CASLRGPYSNQPQHF	TGTGCCAGTTTGCGAGGTCCGTATAGCAATCAGCCCCAGCATTTT
17	many	TRBV24-1	TRBD1	TRBJ2-3	CATSDRSGQGSTDTQYF	TGTGCCACCAGTGATAGATCGGGACAGGGGAGCACAGATACGCAGTATTTT